The T cell receptor (beta chain) under discussion was sequenced for a study of shared T cell receptors in the human thymus. As for this clone: The same CDR3 can be traced to other DNA sequences in this sample.

The germline CDR1 and CDR2 sequences are LNHDA and SQIVND (reference sequence). This CDR3 is 12 amino acids long. Trimming shortened V by 3 bases and J by 4 bases, and 6 bases separated the two germline ends. Libraries were prepared by immunoSEQ multiplex PCR; TCRdb keeps only in-frame clonotypes and omits some of them. The profile shows around 730,000 clones, 80% to 90% of them singletons. These data were also reused for a study on human thymus T cells. That work states: The thymus tissue came from resections taken during corrective heart surgery. Repertoires from thymus and blood appeared to show biased V and J gene usage. Unrelated individuals reportedly shared highly overlapping thymic TCR repertoires.

The sequence was collected from a girl less than two years old with a congenital heart defect. J is TRBJ1-1 and V is TRBV19; D is ambiguous. The specimen sequenced was thymocytes. The DNA of the CDR3 is TGTGCCAGTAGTATTGCCGGCACTGAAGCTTTCTTT. Translation gives CASSIAGTEAFF. Combining the CDR3 with reference TRBV19 and TRBJ1-1 gives the whole variable domain DGGITQSPKYLFRKEGQNVTLSCEQNLNHDAMYWYRQDPGQGLRLIYYSQIVNDFQKGDIAEGYSVSREKKESFPLTVTSAQKNPTAFYLCASSIAGTEAFFGQGTRLTVV.